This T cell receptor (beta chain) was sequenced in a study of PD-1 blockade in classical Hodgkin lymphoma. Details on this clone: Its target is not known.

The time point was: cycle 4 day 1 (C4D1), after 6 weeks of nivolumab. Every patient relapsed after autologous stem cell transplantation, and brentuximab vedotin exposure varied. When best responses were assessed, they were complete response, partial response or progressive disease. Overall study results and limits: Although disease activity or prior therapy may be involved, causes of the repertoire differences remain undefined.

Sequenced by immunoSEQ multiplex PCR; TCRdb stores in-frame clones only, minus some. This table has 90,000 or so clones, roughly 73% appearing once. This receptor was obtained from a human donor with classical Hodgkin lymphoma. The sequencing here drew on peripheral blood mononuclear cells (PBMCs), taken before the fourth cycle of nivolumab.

This CDR3 is CASSLSGTGVGTQYF. DNA of the CDR3: TGTGCCAGCAGTTTATCCGGGACAGGGGTTGGGACCCAGTACTTC. The rearrangement uses TRBV27 and TRBJ2-5, with 10 bases matching TRBD1. This CDR3 region has 15 residues. V was pared by 0 bases and J by 7 bases, with 5 bases of the junction left unmatched. Germline CDR1 is MNHEY and CDR2 is SMNVEV (reference sequence).